This T cell receptor beta chain is from a study of blood T cell repertoires in COVID-19. The CDR3 extends over 15 amino acids. The germline CDR1 and CDR2 sequences are MGHRA and YSYEKL. With V trimmed by 3 bases and J by 2 bases, 4 bases remained unmatched. TCRdb keeps only in-frame clones here, not all; method: immunoSEQ multiplex PCR. This sample has about 180,000 clones; about 88% occur once, and the top ten carry approximately 2.1%. Sequenced input: peripheral blood. The clonotype comes from a young man who had recovered from COVID-19. V gene TRBV4-1 combines with J gene TRBJ2-7; TRBD1 agrees at 10 bases. As DNA, the CDR3 is TGCGCCAGCAGCCACGGACAGGGGGGGACCTACGAGCAGTACTTC. Protein: CASSHGQGGTYEQYF.